The clone carrying this TCR beta chain appeared a single time. The CDR3 totals 16 residues. Per the germline V gene, CDR1 is MDHEN and CDR2 is SYDVKM. The junction had 11 bases not matched to a gene; V was cut back by 6 bases and J by 5 bases. The data are from a study of T cells in Graves' hyperthyroidism and ophthalmopathy. What was amplified from RNA transcripts were TCR beta CDR3 regions. First-round RT-PCR with HTBI primers amplified the TCR CDR3 region. Using its own MiXCR run on the multiplex PCR reads, TCRdb lists one record per CDR3 protein. In the table there are around 560,000 distinct CDR3 sequences, roughly a sixth of which are singletons.

Sequenced input: blood. The clonotype originates from a woman in her late teens or twenties with Graves' hyperthyroidism. This chain uses TRBV28 with TRBJ2-2, with 8 bases identical to TRBD1. CDR3 protein: CASRTPDRGHTGELFF. The CDR3 DNA is TGTGCCAGCAGGACTCCCGACAGGGGACATACCGGGGAGCTGTTTTTT. The full variable domain, its missing parts supplied by reference TRBV28 and TRBJ2-2, is DVKVTQSSRYLVKRTGEKVFLECVQDMDHENMFWYRQDPGLGLRLIYFSYDVKMKEKGDIPEGYSVSREKKERFSLILESASTNQTSMYLCASRTPDRGHTGELFFGEGSRLTVL.